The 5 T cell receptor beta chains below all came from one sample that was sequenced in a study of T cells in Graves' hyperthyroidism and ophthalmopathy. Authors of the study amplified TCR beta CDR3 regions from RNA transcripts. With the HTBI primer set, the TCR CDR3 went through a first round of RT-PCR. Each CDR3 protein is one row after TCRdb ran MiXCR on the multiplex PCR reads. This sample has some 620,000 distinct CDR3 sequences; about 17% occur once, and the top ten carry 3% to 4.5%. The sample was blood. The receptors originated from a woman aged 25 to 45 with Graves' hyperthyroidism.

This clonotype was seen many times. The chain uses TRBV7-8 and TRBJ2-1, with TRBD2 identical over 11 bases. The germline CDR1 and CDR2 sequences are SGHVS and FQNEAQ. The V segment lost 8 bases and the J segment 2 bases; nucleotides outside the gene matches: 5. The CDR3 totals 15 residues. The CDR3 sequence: CASGSGRAAYNEQFF. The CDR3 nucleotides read TGTGCCAGCGGTAGCGGGAGGGCCGCCTACAATGAGCAGTTCTTC.

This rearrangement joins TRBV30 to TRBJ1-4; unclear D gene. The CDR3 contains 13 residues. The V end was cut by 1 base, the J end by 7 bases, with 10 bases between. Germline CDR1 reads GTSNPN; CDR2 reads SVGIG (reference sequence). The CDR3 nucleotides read TGTGCCTGGAGTGAGAAGGGTGGTGAAAAACTGTTTTTT. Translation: CAWSEKGGEKLFF. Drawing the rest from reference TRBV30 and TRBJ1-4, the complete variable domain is SQTIHQWPATLVQPVGSPLSLECTVEGTSNPNLYWYRQAAGRGLQLLFYSVGIGQISSEVPQNLSASRPQDRQFILSSKKLLLSDSGFYLCAWSEKGGEKLFFGSGTQLSVL.

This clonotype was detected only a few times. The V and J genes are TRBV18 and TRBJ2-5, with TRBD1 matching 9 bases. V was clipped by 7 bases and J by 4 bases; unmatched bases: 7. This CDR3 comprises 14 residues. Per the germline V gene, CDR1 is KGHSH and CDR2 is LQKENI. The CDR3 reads CASFAQGASETQYF. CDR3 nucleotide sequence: TGTGCCAGCTTCGCACAGGGGGCTTCAGAGACCCAGTACTTC.

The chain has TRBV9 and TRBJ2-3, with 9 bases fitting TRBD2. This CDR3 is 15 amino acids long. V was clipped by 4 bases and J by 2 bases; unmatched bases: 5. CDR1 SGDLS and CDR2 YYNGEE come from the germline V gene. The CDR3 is CASSLSGSLTDTQYF. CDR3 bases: TGTGCCAGCAGCCTTAGCGGGAGCCTCACAGATACGCAGTATTTT.

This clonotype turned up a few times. The CDR3 sequence: CASGLTRTEAFF. The CDR3 bases are TGTGCCAGCGGGTTAACCAGGACTGAAGCTTTCTTT. The rearrangement links TRBV25-1 to TRBJ1-1; D is unclear. Trimming took off 8 bases at V and 5 bases at J, with 12 bases between the two ends. Germline assignment: CDR1 MGHDK and CDR2 SYGVNS. This CDR3 contains 12 residues.